This section outlines one T cell receptor (beta chain) sequence together with its context. This clonotype has ten or more counts. This clone's antigen is unknown. No clone much larger than this one lies a single base away; base qualities are absent. These data come from a study of regulatory T cells in long-lasting Graves disease (dated by TCRdb to about 2021). With regard to the full study: Patients with newly diagnosed Graves' disease had been on antithyroid drugs for under 3 months. This study used TCR sequencing and RNA sequencing of peripheral blood to compare persistent Graves' disease patients against newly diagnosed Graves' disease patients. The study took place in China and was registered as a clinical trial. A total of around 33 samples underwent TCR sequencing, from some 13 patients with persistent Graves' disease and roughly 20 patients with newly diagnosed Graves' disease. Results and caveats for the whole study, not just this receptor: Compared with newly diagnosed patients, patients with persistent Graves' disease had lower TCR Shannon entropy and fewer highly expanded clones, which suggests clonal expansion. Because the primary lesion, thyroid tissue, could not be accessed, the study looked at peripheral blood alone. Persistent patients shared more public clonotypes among themselves (around 3,000) than newly diagnosed patients did (about 900). Persistent disease showed preferential use of TRBV28, TRBJ1-2 and TRBJ2-5, whereas newly diagnosed disease favored TRBV20-1 and TRBJ2-1. Only the TCR beta chain was sequenced and analyzed. The small sample size was acknowledged by the authors as a limitation that may reduce accuracy.

Library preparation was by multiplex PCR. The sequencing machine was an Illumina HiSeq 4000. iRepertoire HTBI primers and Arm-PCR amplification of CDR3 regions were used to construct TCR beta libraries. Before sequencing, the PCR products underwent gel purification. The source study handled its data this way. Gene usage analysis of CDR3 amino acid clonotypes used the roughly 60 TRBV and around 14 TRBJ segments found across samples. COPE and FqMerger were used to merge the filtered high-quality paired reads into contigs. BLAST was used to align contigs to IMGT TRBV, TRBD and TRBJ reference genes, and CDR3 was defined according to IMGT. Any clonotype with a frequency above 0.1% was classified as a highly expanded clone. Shannon entropy was used to measure repertoire diversity, and the Gini coefficient was used to measure V-J evenness. Clonotypes shared by more than one individual were considered public. TCRdb applied fastp at Q25 and MiXCR to the public reads, then kept only in-frame beta chains. Every CDR3 protein is listed once, alongside the most common genes and DNA of its rows. Clone size and V and J calls follow TCRdb, not the original study. The sample data list approximately 490,000 distinct CDR3 sequences, and 15% to 20% of these were observed just once. The ten largest clones capture 9% to 15% of the sample.

The germline V gene sets CDR1 to MNHEY and CDR2 to SVGEGT. The CDR3 spans 15 residues, from the cysteine through the phenylalanine. Just CDR3 DNA is preserved here, 45 bases in frame from base 1. V is cut back by 5 bases and J by 0 bases, with 4 bases in the junction unmatched. The time point label for this specimen denotes: newly diagnosed GD, antithyroid drugs for less than 3 months. For both TCR sequencing and RNA sequencing, RNA was extracted from PBMCs in TRIzol. The diagnosis of Graves' disease was made according to American Thyroid Association guidelines. Recruitment of patients was carried out at an endocrinology department in Xi'an, China. Each patient gave approximately 9 milliliters of peripheral blood, collected in an EDTA anticoagulant tube. PBMCs were isolated by Ficoll Paque Plus density gradient separation without further T cell sorting. An Agilent 2100 Bioanalyzer and agarose gel were used to assess RNA quality, and a NanoDrop 2000 was used to measure RNA concentration.

These data were also reused for a study on T cells in Graves' hyperthyroidism and ophthalmopathy. The second publication reports: Stable Graves' hyperthyroidism was defined as the absence of progression to ophthalmopathy over 18 months of follow-up. Hyperthyroidism patients were newly diagnosed, had a disease duration of under 2 months, and were aged 18 to 65 years. Any patient with an uncontrolled infection, another autoimmune disease, pregnancy or lactation was excluded. Diagnoses were established on the basis of clinical symptoms, serum thyroxine and TRAb, thyroid ultrasound, and orbital computed tomography. The first round of RT-PCR for the TCR CDR3 was performed with the HTBI primer set and the Qiagen OneStep RT-PCR kit. Most expanded thyroid clonotypes (frequency above 0.001) were also detected in blood, a finding suggesting that blood repertoires may reflect thyroid immune responses. In cross-validation, a model built on a 13 V-J signature told ophthalmopathy apart from stable hyperthyroidism with approximately 90% sensitivity and 81% to 82% specificity, and in testing the same model reached 80%/75%. During validation, the model predicted progression to ophthalmopathy a median of around 6 months ahead of onset, with 70.59% sensitivity and 72% to 85% specificity. To identify distinguishing TCR V-J signatures, a discovery cohort of some 99 patients was used, comprising 40 to 45 with Graves' ophthalmopathy and approximately 57 with stable Graves' hyperthyroidism. Whether ophthalmopathy could be predicted prospectively was tested in an independent validation cohort made up of about 20 hyperthyroidism patients plus 17 patients who later progressed to ophthalmopathy. For training and testing, the 100 or so patients in the discovery cohort were randomly divided in a 7:3 ratio. Thyroid tissue and blood T-cell repertoires from six Graves' hyperthyroidism patients were also compared in the study. After sampling, hyperthyroidism patients received methimazole starting at 30 mg daily, and ophthalmopathy patients received high-dose intravenous methylprednisolone. Libraries were constructed in a second round of multiplex PCR, after which size selection and purification were carried out. The libraries were sequenced on an Illumina HiSeq2000 using paired-end 100 bp reads. SOAPnuke was used to process the raw data, removing reads that contained adapters or uncalled bases, had a mean Phred below 15, or lacked an exact match to the constant primer or identifier. COPE v1.2.5 was used to merge the high-quality paired reads, and each unique nucleotide sequence was defined as a clonotype. Clonotypes were aligned to IMGT TRBV, TRBD and TRBJ reference segments using MiTCR v1.1. Only V-J combinations with frequency above 0.0001, covering roughly 99% of repertoires, were analysed. The TCS score was defined as F50 (clonal expansion) divided by E x V (chaos), with BLOSUM62-based TCRdist calculated between CDR3 peptides within each V-J. Welch's t-statistics and random forest reduced several hundred V-J features to roughly 13, which were used in a naive Bayes classifier (R e1071). Sample size was not statistically predetermined, and blinding of investigators to group allocation was not performed. The paper describes TCR Vbeta CDR3 sequencing of 120 to 150 peripheral blood samples, made up of roughly 40 ophthalmopathy patients, over 70 hyperthyroidism patients and some 17 progressor patients.

The receptor was isolated from a man aged 35-49 years with Graves disease. Donor details come from another sample of the same person, matched by shared clones. The sequence joins TRBV6-2 or TRBV6-3 to TRBJ2-7; TRBD2 fits 10 bases in the junction. Source: peripheral blood mononuclear cells (PBMCs), taken at new diagnosis, from a patient treated with antithyroid drugs. The CDR3 region: CASSAPSGSSYEQYF. The bases read TGTGCCAGCAGTGCCCCTAGCGGGAGCTCCTACGAGCAGTACTTC.